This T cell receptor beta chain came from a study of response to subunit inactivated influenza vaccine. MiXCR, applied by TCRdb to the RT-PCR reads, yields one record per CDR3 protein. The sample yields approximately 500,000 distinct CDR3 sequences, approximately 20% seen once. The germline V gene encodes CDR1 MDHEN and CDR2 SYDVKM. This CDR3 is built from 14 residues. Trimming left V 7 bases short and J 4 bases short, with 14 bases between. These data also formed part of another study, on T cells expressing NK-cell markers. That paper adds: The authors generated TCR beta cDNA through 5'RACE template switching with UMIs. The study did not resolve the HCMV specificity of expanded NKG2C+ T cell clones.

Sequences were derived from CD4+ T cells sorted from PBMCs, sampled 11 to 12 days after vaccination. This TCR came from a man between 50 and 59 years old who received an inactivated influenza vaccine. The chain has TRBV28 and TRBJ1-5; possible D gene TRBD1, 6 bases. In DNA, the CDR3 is TGTGCCAGCAACTACCCTCAGGGGAATCAGCCCCAGCATTTT. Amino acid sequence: CASNYPQGNQPQHF.